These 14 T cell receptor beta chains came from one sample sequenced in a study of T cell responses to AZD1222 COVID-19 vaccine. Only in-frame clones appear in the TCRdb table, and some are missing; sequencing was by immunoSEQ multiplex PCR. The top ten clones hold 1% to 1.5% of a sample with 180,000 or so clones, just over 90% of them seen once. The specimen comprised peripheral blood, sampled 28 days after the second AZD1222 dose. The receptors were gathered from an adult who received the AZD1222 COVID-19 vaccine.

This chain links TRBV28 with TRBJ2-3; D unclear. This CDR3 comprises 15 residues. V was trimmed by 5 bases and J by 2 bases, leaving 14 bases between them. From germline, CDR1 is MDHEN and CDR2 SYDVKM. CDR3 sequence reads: CASSRAQSSTDTQYF. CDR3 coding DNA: TGTGCCAGCAGTAGGGCACAGTCCTCCACAGATACGCAGTATTTT. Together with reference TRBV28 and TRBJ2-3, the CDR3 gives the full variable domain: DVKVTQSSRYLVKRTGEKVFLECVQDMDHENMFWYRQDPGLGLRLIYFSYDVKMKEKGDIPEGYSVSREKKERFSLILESASTNQTSMYLCASSRAQSSTDTQYFGPGTRLTVL.

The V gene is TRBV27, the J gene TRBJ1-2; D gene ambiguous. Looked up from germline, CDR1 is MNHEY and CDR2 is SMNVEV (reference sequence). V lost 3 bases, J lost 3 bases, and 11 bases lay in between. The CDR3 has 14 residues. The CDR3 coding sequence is TGTGCCAGCAGTTTTTCGGGCGGTGACTATGGCTACACCTTC. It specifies CASSFSGGDYGYTF.

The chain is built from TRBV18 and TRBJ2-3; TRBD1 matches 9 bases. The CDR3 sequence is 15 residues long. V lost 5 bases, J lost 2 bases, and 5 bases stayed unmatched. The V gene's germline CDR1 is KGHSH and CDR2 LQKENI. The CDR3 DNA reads TGTGCCAGCTCAGAGGGACAGGGTTCCACAGATACGCAGTATTTT. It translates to CASSEGQGSTDTQYF.

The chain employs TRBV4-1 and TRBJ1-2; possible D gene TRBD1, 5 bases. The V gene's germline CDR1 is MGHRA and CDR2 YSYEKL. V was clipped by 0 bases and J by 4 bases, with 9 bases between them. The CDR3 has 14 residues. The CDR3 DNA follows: TGCGCCAGCAGCCAAGAGGGACTCACCTATGGCTACACCTTC. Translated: CASSQEGLTYGYTF.

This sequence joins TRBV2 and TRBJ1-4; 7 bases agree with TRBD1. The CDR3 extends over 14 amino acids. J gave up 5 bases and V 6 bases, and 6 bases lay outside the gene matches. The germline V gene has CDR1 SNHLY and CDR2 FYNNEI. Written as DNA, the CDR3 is TGTGCCAGCAGAACCGGGACAGTAAATGAAAAACTGTTTTTT. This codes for CASRTGTVNEKLFF.

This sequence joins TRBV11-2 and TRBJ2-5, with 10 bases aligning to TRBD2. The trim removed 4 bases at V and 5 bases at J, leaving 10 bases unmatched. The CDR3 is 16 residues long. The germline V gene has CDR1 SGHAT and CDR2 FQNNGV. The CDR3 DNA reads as TGTGCCAGCAGCTCCCTTAGCGGGGGGCGAAGGGAGACCCAGTACTTC. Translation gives CASSSLSGGRRETQYF.

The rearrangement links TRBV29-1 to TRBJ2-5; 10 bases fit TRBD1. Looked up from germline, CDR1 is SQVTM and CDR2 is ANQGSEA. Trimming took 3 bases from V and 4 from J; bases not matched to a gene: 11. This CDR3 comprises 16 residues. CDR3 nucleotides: TGCAGCGTTGAGCCAAGGGGGACAGGGGAGAGAGAGACCCAGTACTTC. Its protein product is CSVEPRGTGERETQYF.

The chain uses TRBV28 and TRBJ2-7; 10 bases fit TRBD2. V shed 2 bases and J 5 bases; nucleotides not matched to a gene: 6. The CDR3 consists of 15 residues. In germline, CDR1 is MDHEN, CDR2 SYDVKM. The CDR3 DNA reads TGTGCCAGCAGTTTAAGCCTAGCGGGAGTGGACGAGCAGTACTTC. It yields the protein CASSLSLAGVDEQYF.

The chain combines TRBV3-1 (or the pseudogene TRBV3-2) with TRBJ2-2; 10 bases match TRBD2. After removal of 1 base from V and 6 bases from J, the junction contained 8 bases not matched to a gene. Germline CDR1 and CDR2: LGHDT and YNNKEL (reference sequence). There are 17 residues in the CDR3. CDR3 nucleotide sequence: TGTGCCAGCAGCCAAGGGTGGCTAGCGGGAGATCCCGGGGAGCTGTTTTTT. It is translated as CASSQGWLAGDPGELFF.

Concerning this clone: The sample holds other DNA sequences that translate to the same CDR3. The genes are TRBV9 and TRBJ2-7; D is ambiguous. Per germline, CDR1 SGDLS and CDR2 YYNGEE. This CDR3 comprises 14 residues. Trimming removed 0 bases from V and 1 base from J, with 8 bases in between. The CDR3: CASSVEVSSYEQYF. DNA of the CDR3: TGTGCCAGCAGCGTAGAGGTCAGTTCCTACGAGCAGTACTTC.

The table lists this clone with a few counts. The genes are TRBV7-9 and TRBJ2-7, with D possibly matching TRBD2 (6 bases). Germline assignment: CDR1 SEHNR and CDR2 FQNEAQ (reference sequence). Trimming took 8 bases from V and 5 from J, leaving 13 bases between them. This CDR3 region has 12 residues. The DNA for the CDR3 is TGTGCCAGCGGGACGGAGGGCGACGAGCAGTACTTC. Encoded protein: CASGTEGDEQYF.

Written as DNA, the CDR3 is TGTGCCAGCAGACGCGGGACAGCGAACACCGGGGAGCTGTTTTTT. Protein sequence: CASRRGTANTGELFF. V is TRBV11-2 and J is TRBJ2-2; D perhaps matches TRBD1 (7 bases). Trimming pared 6 bases from V and 0 bases from J, leaving 11 bases between. The CDR3 sequence is 15 residues long. The V gene's germline CDR1 is SGHAT and CDR2 FQNNGV.

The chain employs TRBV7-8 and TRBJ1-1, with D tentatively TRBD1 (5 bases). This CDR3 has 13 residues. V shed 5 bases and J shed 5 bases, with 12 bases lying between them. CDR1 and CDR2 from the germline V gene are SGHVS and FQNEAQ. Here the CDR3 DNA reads TGTGCCAGCAGCCCCGGGGGAACAACTGAAGCTTTCTTT. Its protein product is CASSPGGTTEAFF.

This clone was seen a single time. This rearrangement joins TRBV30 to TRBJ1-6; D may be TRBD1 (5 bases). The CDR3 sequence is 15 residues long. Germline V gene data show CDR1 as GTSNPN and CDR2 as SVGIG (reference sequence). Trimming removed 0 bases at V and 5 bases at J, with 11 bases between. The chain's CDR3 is CAWSVVGGDNSPLHF. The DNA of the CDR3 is TGTGCCTGGAGTGTGGTCGGGGGAGATAATTCACCCCTCCACTTT.